The rows below give T cell receptor beta chains drawn from one sample of a study of response to subunit inactivated influenza vaccine. TCRdb independently ran MiXCR on the RT-PCR reads; one entry per CDR3 protein. The sample consists of about 570,000 distinct CDR3 sequences, over 9% of them appearing once. These data also featured in a second study, about T cells expressing NK-cell markers.

The sequences come from PBMCs from blood, collected on the day of vaccination. The receptor set was obtained from a man between 50 and 59 years old who received an inactivated influenza vaccine. Both conserved end residues are part of each CDR3. The D gene is left open where the match is weak. Size is stated for part of the rows, as once, few or many counts, or as a class when the clone is expanded.

TRBV5-1,TRBJ1-2,few,NA,TGCGCCAGCAGCGTCACCGGGCCTCTAGCTGACTATGGCTACACCTTC,CASSVTGPLADYGYTF
TRBV7-2,TRBJ2-7,many,NA,TGTGCCAGCAGCTTAGTTGGTAGGACGGACACTACGGAGCAGTACTTC,CASSLVGRTDTTEQYF
TRBV28,TRBJ2-1,many,NA,TGTGCCAGCAGTTTACCAAGTGGTGATGAGCAGTTCTTC,CASSLPSGDEQFF
TRBV15,TRBJ1-5,NA,NA,TGTGCCACCAGCAGAGATCAATCACGGGGAGGCAATCAGCCCCAGCATTTT,CATSRDQSRGGNQPQHF
TRBV6-5,TRBJ1-1,few,TRBD1,TGTGCCAGCAGTTACTCGGACAGGGTCACTGAAGCTTTCTTT,CASSYSDRVTEAFF
TRBV7-7,TRBJ2-7,NA,NA,TGTGCTAGCAGCTGGGGCGAGCAGTACTTC,CASSWGEQYF
TRBV5-6,TRBJ2-3,NA,TRBD2,TGTGCCACCATCAAGATACGACTAGCGGGCACAGATACGCAGTATTTT,CATIKIRLAGTDTQYF
TRBV7-2,TRBJ2-3,NA,TRBD1,TGTGCCAGCAGCCCGCAGGGGGCTCTAACGCGTACGCAGTATTTT,CASSPQGALTRTQYF
TRBV5-1,TRBJ2-3,few,NA,TGCGCCAGCAGCTTGGACAGACACACAGATACGCAGTATTTT,CASSLDRHTDTQYF
TRBV19,TRBJ2-2,NA,NA,TGTGCCAGTGCGGAGGGGGGGAACACCGGGGAGCTGTTTTTT,CASAEGGNTGELFF
TRBV7-8,TRBJ2-7,NA,NA,TGTGCCAGCAGCTACCGGGACTACGAGCAGTACTTC,CASSYRDYEQYF
TRBV3-1,TRBJ1-5,NA,NA,TGTGCCAGCAGCCAAGCACAGGATCAGCCCCAGCATTTT,CASSQAQDQPQHF
TRBV5-1,TRBJ1-1,few,NA,TGCGCCAGCAGCTTGGAGGGCAGTCAGCTCACTGAAGCTTTCTTT,CASSLEGSQLTEAFF
TRBV11-2,TRBJ2-6,few,NA,TGTGCCAGCAGCTTACGGGTCAGGGGCGTCACTGGGGCCAACGTCCTGACTTTC,CASSLRVRGVTGANVLTF
TRBV6-2/TRBV6-3,TRBJ2-2,NA,NA,TGTGCCAGCAGTTACGTTACCGGGGAGCTGTTTTTT,CASSYVTGELFF
TRBV28,TRBJ2-7,many,TRBD2,TGTGCCAGTAGCGGGAGGTTTCCCTACGAGCAGTACTTC,CASSGRFPYEQYF
TRBV6-1,TRBJ2-3,few,NA,TGTGCCAGCAGTGAAGCCCGACGGGATACGCAGTATTTT,CASSEARRDTQYF
TRBV15,TRBJ1-4,few,NA,TGTGCCACCAGCAGAGATCGAGTCGGACCTAATGAAAAACTGTTTTTT,CATSRDRVGPNEKLFF
TRBV12-3/TRBV12-4,TRBJ2-7,many,NA,TGTGCCAGCAGTTTAGCGGGCGCCGCCTACGAGCAGTACTTC,CASSLAGAAYEQYF
TRBV12-3/TRBV12-4,TRBJ2-7,many,NA,TGTGCCAGCAGTTTTAGTCGGATCTACGAGCAGTACTTC,CASSFSRIYEQYF
TRBV7-2,TRBJ2-1,few,NA,TGTGCCAGCAGCTTAACCCTGGGACTCTCTTCCTACAATGAGCAGTTCTTC,CASSLTLGLSSYNEQFF
TRBV20-1,TRBJ2-1,NA,NA,TGCAGTGCTAGAGATAGGCGGAGACCCTCCAATGAGCAGTTCTTC,CSARDRRRPSNEQFF
TRBV12-3/TRBV12-4,TRBJ2-1,NA,TRBD1,TGTGCCAGCAGCGAGGGGGCCATTTTCAATGAGCAGTTCTTC,CASSEGAIFNEQFF
TRBV6-5,TRBJ1-1,NA,NA,TGTGCCAGCAGTTACGGCAGGGTGGGGGGACGCACTGAAGCTTTCTTT,CASSYGRVGGRTEAFF
TRBV6-2/TRBV6-3,TRBJ2-1,few,TRBD1,TGTGCCAGCAGTCGTCCCGGGACAGCTGGGGACAATGAGCAGTTCTTC,CASSRPGTAGDNEQFF
TRBV18,TRBJ2-7,NA,NA,TGTGCCAGCTCACCTTCGACAGGGAGGACCTACGAGCAGTACTTC,CASSPSTGRTYEQYF
TRBV24-1,TRBJ2-6,NA,TRBD1,TGTGCCACCAGTGATTCCGATTCGGACAGGGGGCGGGGGGCCAACGTCCTGACTTTC,CATSDSDSDRGRGANVLTF
TRBV7-2,TRBJ1-2,few,NA,TGTGCCAGCAGCCGCCGTTTGGGGGGGCCTAACTATGGCTACACCTTC,CASSRRLGGPNYGYTF
TRBV5-6,TRBJ1-5,few,NA,TGTGCCAGCAGCCTGGGGACATATGGGAATCAGCCCCAGCATTTT,CASSLGTYGNQPQHF
TRBV4-3,TRBJ2-3,NA,TRBD2,TGCGCCAGCAGCCAAGAGGTTAGAGCGGGAGCTGATACGCAGTATTTT,CASSQEVRAGADTQYF
TRBV28,TRBJ2-2,NA,NA,TGTGCCAGCAGCCGGATCACGTTAAAAACCGGGGAGCTGTTTTTT,CASSRITLKTGELFF
TRBV5-1,TRBJ2-7,many,NA,TGCGCCAGCACACGGAGCCGCGCCCACGAGCAGTACTTC,CASTRSRAHEQYF
TRBV9,TRBJ1-5,few,TRBD1,TGTGCCAGCAGCGTAGGAACAGGGGGCTTTCAGCCCCAGCATTTT,CASSVGTGGFQPQHF
TRBV29-1,TRBJ2-2,few,NA,TGCAGCGGGATGGGGACCGCGAACACCGGGGAGCTGTTTTTT,CSGMGTANTGELFF
TRBV5-1,TRBJ1-1,few,TRBD1,TGCGCCAGCAGCTTGGTTTACAGGGGCGCGGGCACTGAAGCTTTCTTT,CASSLVYRGAGTEAFF
TRBV24-1,TRBJ1-2,NA,NA,TGTGCCACCAGTGATTTCGCCTATGGCTACACCTTC,CATSDFAYGYTF
TRBV7-2,TRBJ1-2,many,NA,TGTGCCAGCAGCTTAGCTAGGCGGCAAACCTATGGCTACACCTTC,CASSLARRQTYGYTF
TRBV7-2,TRBJ1-4,few,NA,TGTGCCAGCAGCTACGGGATGATTAATGAAAAACTGTTTTTT,CASSYGMINEKLFF
TRBV12-3/TRBV12-4,TRBJ2-1,many,NA,TGTGCCAGCAGGATAGACTCTGGGTCCTACAATGAGCAGTTCTTC,CASRIDSGSYNEQFF
TRBV6-2/TRBV6-3,TRBJ2-2,few,TRBD2,TGTGCCAGCAGTTGGGTCGGGGGGGCGAACACCGGGGAGCTGTTTTTT,CASSWVGGANTGELFF
TRBV5-6,TRBJ2-1,few,NA,TGTGCCAGCAGCTTGGGGGAACTCCCCTACAATGAGCAGTTCTTC,CASSLGELPYNEQFF
TRBV4-3,TRBJ2-5,NA,NA,TGCGCCAGCAGCCAAGGCCAAGGGGCGGGGAGACAAGAGACCCAGTACTTC,CASSQGQGAGRQETQYF
TRBV5-4,TRBJ1-2,NA,TRBD1,TGTGCCAGCAGCCGAGGGACAGCCGATAACTATGGCTACACCTTC,CASSRGTADNYGYTF
TRBV14,TRBJ2-5,NA,NA,TGTGCCAGCAGCCCAGCCTGGGCTAGTCTTCGAGAGACCCAGTACTTC,CASSPAWASLRETQYF
TRBV7-9,TRBJ1-2,NA,NA,TGTGCCAGCAGCTTGGGGGCTGTCGGCGGCTACACCTTC,CASSLGAVGGYTF
TRBV28,TRBJ2-7,NA,TRBD1,TGTGCCAGCAGCCCCGACGCGGACAGGGGCTACGAGCAGTACTTC,CASSPDADRGYEQYF